These 18 T cell receptor beta chains share one sample of origin, sequenced in a study of T cell responses to AZD1222 COVID-19 vaccine. Sequencing was performed with immunoSEQ multiplex PCR; in TCRdb, only in-frame clones are kept and a portion is missing. The table has about 200,000 clones, around nine tenths seen once. Sequenced here: peripheral blood, sampled 28 days after the second dose of the MenACWY control vaccine. These TCRs come from an adult who received the MenACWY meningococcal vaccine as a control.

This chain connects TRBV3-1 (or the pseudogene TRBV3-2) to TRBJ2-7; 9 bases are a match to TRBD1. The ends lost 5 bases at V and 4 bases at J; junction bases unmatched: 9. Germline V gene lookup returns CDR1 LGHDT and CDR2 YNNKEL (reference sequence). The CDR3 is made up of 15 amino acids. CDR3 amino acids: CASSTAGTGYYEQYF. The CDR3 DNA follows: TGTGCCAGCAGCACCGCCGGGACAGGGTATTACGAGCAGTACTTC.

The sample holds a few counts of this clone. The CDR3 coding sequence is TGTGCCAGCAGCATTGGACAGGAAGCCCCCTACGAGCAGTACTTC. Translation: CASSIGQEAPYEQYF. The rearrangement joins TRBV11-2 to TRBJ2-7, with 7 nucleotides matching TRBD1. Germline V gene data show CDR1 as SGHAT and CDR2 as FQNNGV. J gave up 2 bases and V 5 bases, and 9 bases lay outside the gene matches. This CDR3 is 15 amino acids long.

This rearrangement joins TRBV18 to TRBJ2-6; tentatively, D is TRBD1 or TRBD2 (5 bases each). Germline CDR1 reads KGHSH; CDR2 reads LQKENI. V lost 0 bases and J 3 bases, leaving 12 bases between the germline ends. The CDR3 extends over 17 amino acids. The chain's CDR3 is CASSPPGPGYGANVLTF. The DNA for the CDR3 is TGTGCCAGCTCACCACCGGGACCGGGGTATGGGGCCAACGTCCTGACTTTC.

The chain joins TRBV11-3 to TRBJ2-3; 7 bases fit TRBD1. V shed 5 bases and J 3 bases; nucleotides not matched to a gene: 14. CDR1 SGHNT and CDR2 YENEEA come from the germline V gene. This CDR3 spans 17 amino acids. The CDR3 loop is CASSDRQGPQWTDTQYF. The CDR3 coding sequence is TGTGCCAGCAGCGACCGACAGGGCCCGCAGTGGACAGATACGCAGTATTTT.

The chain recombines TRBV6-1 with TRBJ1-6, with D perhaps matching TRBD1 (5 bases). This CDR3 is built from 15 residues. V gave up 3 bases and J gave up 9 bases, with 15 bases separating them. In germline, CDR1 is MNHNS, CDR2 SASEGT. CDR3 in amino acids: CASSDQGGFGSPLHF. The CDR3 region has the DNA TGTGCCAGCAGTGATCAGGGAGGGTTCGGTTCACCCCTCCACTTT.

Here the CDR3 DNA reads TGTGCCAGTAGTAGTGAGTCCCAGCGGGAAAAACTGTTTTTT. Protein product: CASSSESQREKLFF. The rearrangement joins TRBV19 to TRBJ1-4; D unresolved. Between the trimmed V and J ends, which lost 4 bases and 8 bases, there was a span of 14 bases. CDR1 LNHDA and CDR2 SQIVND come from the germline V gene (reference sequence). This CDR3 has 14 residues.

The DNA for the CDR3 is TGTGCCAGTAGTATAGTTGCCAGGGGGCTGATCAATCAGCCCCAGCATTTT. It specifies CASSIVARGLINQPQHF. The rearrangement joins TRBV19 to TRBJ1-5; TRBD1 aligns across 8 bases. The CDR3 contains 17 residues. Losses at the gene ends were 1 base for V and 3 bases for J; bases not matched to a gene: 8. Per the germline V gene, CDR1 is LNHDA and CDR2 is SQIVND (reference sequence).

This clone was detected only a few times. The chain carries TRBV5-1 and TRBJ1-1; D uncertain. This CDR3 is 14 amino acids long. The V end lost 0 bases, the J end lost 3 bases, and 9 bases lay between the germline ends. The germline V gene encodes CDR1 SGHRS and CDR2 YFSETQ. CDR3 nucleotides: TGCGCCAGCAGCTTGGAGGCAGCGCACACTGAAGCTTTCTTT. Amino acid sequence: CASSLEAAHTEAFF.

The V and J genes are TRBV20-1 and TRBJ2-7, with D hard to call. V was shortened by 3 bases and J by 1 base, with 13 bases between the two germline ends. This CDR3 has 14 amino acids. CDR1 is DFQATT and CDR2 is SNEGSKA in the germline V gene (reference sequence). CDR3 coding DNA: TGCAGTGCTAGTTTTCGCCCCGATTCCTACGAGCAGTACTTC. Amino acids: CSASFRPDSYEQYF.

The chain uses TRBV10-3 and TRBJ2-1; D unresolved. This CDR3 region has 11 residues. Deletions cut 10 bases from V and 9 bases from J, with 13 bases between. Per the germline V gene, CDR1 is ENHRY and CDR2 is SYGVKD. The DNA for the CDR3 is TGTGCCACCCGGCCGACGGTTGAGCAGTTCTTC. Translated, it gives CATRPTVEQFF.

Only one count was recorded for this clone. The chain employs TRBV30 and TRBJ2-3; D possibly corresponds to TRBD2 (5 bases). The germline CDR1 and CDR2 sequences are GTSNPN and SVGIG (reference sequence). The V gene lost 3 bases and the J gene lost 9 bases, with 16 bases spanning the gap. The CDR3 is 13 residues long. Written as DNA, the CDR3 is TGTGCCTGGAGCCTCCTTCTAGAGCGGACGCAGTATTTT. It codes for CAWSLLLERTQYF. The variable domain in full, completed from reference TRBV30 and TRBJ2-3, reads SQTIHQWPATLVQPVGSPLSLECTVEGTSNPNLYWYRQAAGRGLQLLFYSVGIGQISSEVPQNLSASRPQDRQFILSSKKLLLSDSGFYLCAWSLLLERTQYFGPGTRLTVL.

The chain employs TRBV7-8 and TRBJ2-7, with a tentative D call TRBD2 (6 bases). Germline CDR1 is SGHVS and CDR2 is FQNEAQ. The CDR3 has 14 amino acids. The germline V and J ends were trimmed by 3 bases and 6 bases, with 15 bases remaining between them. The DNA of the CDR3 is TGTGCCAGCAGCTTCTGGGAGGCTAAGGCCGAGCAGTACTTC. Protein sequence: CASSFWEAKAEQYF.

This chain joins TRBV5-1 and TRBJ1-2, with D possibly TRBD1 on 5 matching bases. The germline gives CDR1 SGHRS, CDR2 YFSETQ. The CDR3 sequence is 13 residues long. V was shortened by 4 bases and J by 4 bases, with 11 bases between the two germline ends. The chain's CDR3 is CASSPEGLYGYTF. In DNA, the CDR3 is TGCGCCAGCAGCCCCGAGGGACTCTATGGCTACACCTTC.

This chain joins TRBV11-3 and TRBJ1-2, with D hard to call. The germline V gene encodes CDR1 SGHNT and CDR2 YENEEA. The CDR3 spans 15 residues. V lost 5 bases and J lost 4, with 17 bases in between. The CDR3 region is CASSPAADRGYGYTF. The CDR3 DNA reads TGTGCCAGCAGCCCGGCGGCCGACCGTGGCTATGGCTACACCTTC.

V and J are TRBV6-6 and TRBJ2-7; 10 bases match TRBD1. Unmatched junction bases numbered 7, after V lost 8 bases and J lost 6 bases. The CDR3 totals 13 residues. Germline CDR1 MNHNY, CDR2 SVGAGI (reference sequence). The CDR3 nucleotides read TGTGCCAGCCAGCTCGGGACAGGGGTCGAGCAGTACTTC. This encodes CASQLGTGVEQYF.

This sequence joins TRBV4-1 and TRBJ2-1; D remains unclear. The CDR3 spans 11 residues. The V end was cut by 1 base, the J end by 6 bases, with 1 base between. From germline, CDR1 is MGHRA and CDR2 YSYEKL. CDR3 region: CASSQGNEQFF. Written as DNA, the CDR3 is TGCGCCAGCAGCCAAGGCAATGAGCAGTTCTTC.

J is TRBJ2-7 and V is TRBV27; 7 nucleotides agree with TRBD1. The CDR3 sequence is 15 residues long. V trimming: 6 bases; J trimming: 3 bases; junction bases outside the gene matches: 11. Germline loops: CDR1 MNHEY, CDR2 SMNVEV (reference sequence). CDR3 nucleotide sequence: TGTGCCAGCAGCAGATCGGGGACAGTGTTCTACGAGCAGTACTTC. This encodes CASSRSGTVFYEQYF.

The chain recombines TRBV7-2 with TRBJ2-7; possible D gene TRBD2, 6 bases. Per the germline V gene, CDR1 is SGHTA and CDR2 is FQGNSA. Between the trimmed V and J ends, which lost 5 bases and 7 bases, there was a span of 18 bases. The CDR3 consists of 14 residues. This CDR3 reads CASSPRDSTREQYF. The CDR3 DNA sequence: TGTGCCAGCAGCCCCCGGGACTCCACCCGAGAGCAGTACTTC.